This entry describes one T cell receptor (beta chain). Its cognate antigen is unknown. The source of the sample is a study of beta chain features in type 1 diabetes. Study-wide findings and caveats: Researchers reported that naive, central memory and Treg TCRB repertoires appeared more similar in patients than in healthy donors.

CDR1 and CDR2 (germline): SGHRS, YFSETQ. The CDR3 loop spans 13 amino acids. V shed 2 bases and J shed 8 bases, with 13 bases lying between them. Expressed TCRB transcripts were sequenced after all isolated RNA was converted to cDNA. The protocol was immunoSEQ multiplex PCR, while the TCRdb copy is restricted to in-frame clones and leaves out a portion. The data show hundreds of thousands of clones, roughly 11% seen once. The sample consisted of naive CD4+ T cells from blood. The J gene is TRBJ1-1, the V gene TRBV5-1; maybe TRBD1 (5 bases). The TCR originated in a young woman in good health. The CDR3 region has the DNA TGCGCCAGCAGCTTTGGACCGGGGACGGAAGCTTTCTTT. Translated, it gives CASSFGPGTEAFF.